These 22 T cell receptor beta chains originate from one sample sequenced in a study of OX40 agonist ivuxolimab in advanced cancers. Measured with immunoSEQ multiplex PCR; TCRdb has only the in-frame clones, and not every one. The sample records 80,000 to 100,000 clones, roughly 94% being singletons. This sample comprised CD4+ or CD8+ T cells sorted from blood, obtained in a trial of the OX40 agonist ivuxolimab. All receptors derive from an adult with an advanced solid tumor such as melanoma, head and neck, liver or kidney cancer.

This chain uses TRBV21-1 with TRBJ1-5. TRBV21-1 is labeled a pseudogene. CDR3 length equals 16 residues. CDR3 in amino acids: CASSDRDARRYQPQHF. CDR3 DNA sequence: TGTGCCAGCAGCGACCGGGACGCTCGGAGGTATCAGCCCCAGCATTTT.

As regards this clone: Mismatch with germline at one junction end may stem from a read error. The V gene is TRBV20-1, the J gene TRBJ2-5, with no clear D. There are 10 residues in the CDR3. CDR1 and CDR2 from the germline V gene are DFQATT and SNEGSKA (reference sequence). The CDR3: CSDRLETQYF. The CDR3 bases are TGCAGTGATAGACTAGAGACCCAGTACTTC.

The rearrangement uses TRBV5-8 and TRBJ2-1, with D possibly called TRBD1 or TRBD2 (6 bases each). The V end was cut by 4 bases, the J end by 9 bases, with 14 bases between. The germline V gene has CDR1 SGHTS and CDR2 YDEGEE. This CDR3 contains 13 residues. The CDR3 is CASSLGGKTEQFF. The CDR3 bases are TGTGCCAGCAGCCTAGGGGGGAAGACTGAGCAGTTCTTC.

This chain connects TRBV7-9 to TRBJ2-7, with a possible D match to TRBD1 (7 bases). V gave up 2 bases and J gave up 5 bases, with 19 bases separating them. The CDR3 totals 16 residues. CDR1 is SEHNR, CDR2 FQNEAQ, per germline (reference sequence). As DNA, the CDR3 is TGTGCCAGCAGCTTATTTTCTTTTGGAGGGGGCGACGAGCAGTACTTC. Translated: CASSLFSFGGGDEQYF.

The chain uses TRBV29-1 and TRBJ2-1; possible D gene TRBD1, 5 bases. The CDR3 contains 13 residues. The V gene lost 7 bases and the J gene lost 0 bases, with 10 bases spanning the gap. CDR1 and CDR2 (germline): SQVTM, ANQGSEA. This chain's CDR3 is CSGQFSSYNEQFF. In nucleotides, the CDR3 is TGCAGCGGACAGTTTAGCTCCTACAATGAGCAGTTCTTC.

The chain joins TRBV11-2 to TRBJ2-3; the D gene could be TRBD1 or TRBD2 (6 bases each). In germline, CDR1 is SGHAT, CDR2 FQNNGV. The CDR3 is made up of 15 amino acids. Trimming cost V 8 bases and J 0 bases, with 15 bases left between them. The CDR3 bases are TGTGCCAGCCGGGGGCAGTTCTCTAGCACAGATACGCAGTATTTT. Its translation: CASRGQFSSTDTQYF.

V gene TRBV11-3 combines with J gene TRBJ2-1; 8 bases agree with TRBD1. The CDR3 extends over 13 amino acids. The germline CDR1 and CDR2 sequences are SGHNT and YENEEA. The J segment lost 8 bases and the V segment lost 5 bases, leaving 5 bases of the junction unmatched. The CDR3 nucleotides are TGTGCCAGCAGCCGGGTGGACAGGGATGAGCAGTTCTTC. Its protein product is CASSRVDRDEQFF.

The J gene is TRBJ1-5, the V gene TRBV19; TRBD1 agrees at 7 bases. Germline values: CDR1 LNHDA, CDR2 SQIVND (reference sequence). The CDR3 covers 14 residues. The V and J ends lost 5 bases and 5 bases, in that order; junction bases with no gene match: 6. Here the CDR3 DNA reads TGTGCCAGTAGTCGGCAGGGGGACTATCAGCCCCAGCATTTT. This sequence encodes CASSRQGDYQPQHF.

The rearrangement links TRBV10-2 to TRBJ2-2; 9 nucleotides match TRBD2. Per the germline V gene, CDR1 is WSHSY and CDR2 is SAAADI. V trimming: 3 bases; J trimming: 4 bases; junction bases outside the gene matches: 9. This CDR3 spans 17 amino acids. The CDR3 coding sequence is TGCGCCAGCAGTGAATGGAGCGGGGGGCCCAGCACCGGGGAGCTGTTTTTT. Its protein product is CASSEWSGGPSTGELFF.

This clone came up once. The chain joins TRBV28 to TRBJ2-4, with 7 bases aligning to TRBD1. Germline CDR1 reads MDHEN; CDR2 reads SYDVKM. The CDR3 covers 15 residues. Trimming cost V 2 bases and J 13 bases; bases outside gene matches: 14. The DNA of the CDR3 is TGTGCCAGCAGTTTACGGTTAGGGGGCAAGGGGTTGCAGTACTTC. It translates to CASSLRLGGKGLQYF.

V gene TRBV6-6 combines with J gene TRBJ1-2, with a weak D call TRBD1 (6 bases). The ends were cut back, 7 bases at V and 4 bases at J, with 13 bases in the middle. Germline CDR1 is MNHNY and CDR2 is SVGAGI (reference sequence). The CDR3 loop spans 13 amino acids. DNA for the CDR3: TGTGCCAGCACCAAAAGGGGGGTCTATGGCTACACCTTC. It specifies CASTKRGVYGYTF.

Concerning this clone: A junction end diverges from the germline sequence, so it may reflect a read error. The rearrangement links TRBV7-7 to TRBJ2-6; no reliable D call. The CDR3 has 16 amino acids. Germline V gene data show CDR1 as SSHAT and CDR2 as FNYEAQ (reference sequence). Here the CDR3 reads CASSSGLDSGANVLTF. The CDR3 DNA follows: TGTGCTAGCAGCTCCGGCCTAGACTCTGGGGCCAACGTCCTGACTTTC.

This sequence joins TRBV7-9 and TRBJ1-1; the D gene is possibly TRBD1 (6 bases). The germline V gene has CDR1 SEHNR and CDR2 FQNEAQ (reference sequence). Trimming took off 0 bases at V and 8 bases at J, with 10 bases between the two ends. This CDR3 is built from 13 residues. The CDR3: CASSLAGAGEAFF. DNA of the CDR3: TGTGCCAGCAGCTTAGCGGGGGCAGGAGAAGCTTTCTTT.

The chain uses TRBV5-8 and TRBJ1-2, with D possibly being TRBD1 (5 bases). Trimming cost V 4 bases and J 1 base, with 14 bases left between them. The CDR3 contains 15 residues. Germline CDR1 is SGHTS and CDR2 is YDEGEE. The CDR3: CASSPGNTRNYGYTF. CDR3 coding DNA: TGTGCCAGCAGCCCAGGGAACACCCGTAACTATGGCTACACCTTC.

The chain couples TRBV6-5 to TRBJ1-2; D gene ambiguous. The V gene's germline CDR1 is MNHEY and CDR2 SVGAGI. CDR3 length: 13 amino acids. Trimming took off 5 bases at V and 4 bases at J, with 11 bases between the two ends. This chain's CDR3 is CASSRAKGYGYTF. CDR3 in DNA: TGTGCCAGCAGTCGGGCGAAGGGCTATGGCTACACCTTC.

Only one count was recorded for this clone. J is TRBJ1-5 and V is TRBV6-1; D not resolved. Trimming removed 1 base at V and 3 bases at J, with 10 bases between. The length of the CDR3 is 15 residues. Looked up from germline, CDR1 is MNHNS and CDR2 is SASEGT. The CDR3 sequence: CASSEEANLNQPQHF. CDR3 bases: TGTGCCAGCAGTGAAGAGGCCAACCTCAATCAGCCCCAGCATTTT.

Worth noting for this clone: The sample holds other DNA sequences that translate to the same CDR3. The J gene is TRBJ2-5, the V gene TRBV7-2, with unresolved D. V lost 5 bases and J 4 bases, leaving 5 bases between the germline ends. The CDR3 has 11 amino acids. Looked up from germline, CDR1 is SGHTA and CDR2 is FQGNSA. This CDR3 is CASSPRETQYF. The CDR3 DNA sequence: TGTGCCAGCAGCCCCCGAGAGACCCAGTACTTC.

The chain links TRBV6-1 to TRBJ1-2, with TRBD1 matching 9 bases. The junction had 3 bases not matched to a gene; V was cut back by 5 bases and J by 5 bases. The germline V gene encodes CDR1 MNHNS and CDR2 SASEGT. There are 13 residues in the CDR3. The CDR3 bases are TGTGCCAGCAGTATGGACAGGGGTTATGGCTACACCTTC. Translating it yields CASSMDRGYGYTF.

J is TRBJ1-5 and V is TRBV11-2, with 10 bases aligning to TRBD1. The V and J ends lost 1 base and 6 bases, in that order; junction bases with no gene match: 9. The length of the CDR3 is 17 residues. The germline CDR1 and CDR2 sequences are SGHAT and FQNNGV. The CDR3: CASSLGKWDRGFQPQHF. DNA of the CDR3: TGTGCCAGCAGCTTAGGAAAATGGGACAGGGGTTTTCAGCCCCAGCATTTT. The full variable domain, rest sourced from reference TRBV11-2 and TRBJ1-5, is EAGVAQSPRYKIIEKRQSVAFWCNPISGHATLYWYQQILGQGPKLLIQFQNNGVVDDSQLPKDRFSAERLKGVDSTLKIQPAKLEDSAVYLCASSLGKWDRGFQPQHFGDGTRLSIL.

This clone appeared a single time. The V gene is TRBV5-8, the J gene TRBJ2-7; the D is unclear. Per germline, CDR1 SGHTS and CDR2 YDEGEE. This CDR3 spans 11 amino acids. Trimming shortened V by 5 bases and J by 5 bases, and 8 bases separated the two germline ends. This CDR3 is CASRRADEQYF. CDR3 nucleotide sequence: TGTGCCAGCAGACGGGCCGACGAGCAGTACTTC. Complete variable domain (other parts from reference TRBV5-8 and TRBJ2-7): EAGVTQSPTHLIKTRGQQATLRCSPISGHTSVYWYQQALGLGLQFLLWYDEGEERNRGNFPPRFSGRQFPNYSSELNVNALELEDSALYLCASRRADEQYFGPGTRLTVT.

V usage is TRBV10-3 and J usage is TRBJ2-7; 7 bases are shared with TRBD1. There are 14 residues in the CDR3. CDR1 and CDR2 (germline): ENHRY, SYGVKD. With V trimmed by 6 bases and J by 4 bases, 9 bases remained unmatched. CDR3 sequence reads: CAIRIETGLYEQYF. The DNA of the CDR3 is TGTGCCATCAGGATAGAGACAGGGCTGTACGAGCAGTACTTC.

The V call is TRBV28, the J call TRBJ1-4; possible D gene TRBD1, 5 bases. The germline CDR1 and CDR2 sequences are MDHEN and SYDVKM. The CDR3 length is 16 residues. V was clipped by 6 bases and J by 1 base, with 15 bases between them. The CDR3 DNA reads as TGTGCCAGCAGCCCGGGACGGGGACGAACTAATGAAAAACTGTTTTTT. Translating gives CASSPGRGRTNEKLFF.